The entry that follows covers one T cell receptor beta chain sequence. This record comes from a study of identifying expanded T cells in peripheral blood. Collection occurred without any documented infections or immune events in donors. TCRdb's copy holds only in-frame clones and misses some; the assay was immunoSEQ multiplex PCR. This table has about 94,000 clones, approximately 91% appearing once. With 2 bases removed from V and 8 bases from J, the gap between germline ends came to 6 bases. CDR3 length: 11 amino acids. Germline V gives CDR1 MNHEY, CDR2 SVGAGI. The TCR was taken from a person between 18 and 69 years old in good health. The chain couples TRBV6-5 to TRBJ1-1; D unclear. Sequencing used blood. CDR3 region: CASSYREEAFF. The DNA of the CDR3 is TGTGCCAGCAGTTACCGGGAGGAAGCTTTCTTT.